Listed below are T cell receptor beta chains from one sample, sequenced in a study of T cell responses to AZD1222 COVID-19 vaccine. The protocol was immunoSEQ multiplex PCR, while the TCRdb copy is restricted to in-frame clones and leaves out a portion. This table has about 140,000 clones, approximately 90% appearing once. The input for sequencing was peripheral blood, taken 28 days after the second AZD1222 dose. These TCRs come from an adult who received the AZD1222 COVID-19 vaccine. Each CDR3 is given with its conserved first and last residue. D genes are given only for firm matches. The listing skips clone size in some rows; elsewhere it reads once, few, many or a size class.

cdr3_nt	cdr3_aa	j_call	v_call	clone_size	d_call
TGTGCCAGCAGACAGGGTATGAACACTGAAGCTTTCTTT	CASRQGMNTEAFF	TRBJ1-1	TRBV6-5	once	NA
TGTGCCAGCAGTGCGATAGGGGAGGGGGATGGCTACACCTTC	CASSAIGEGDGYTF	TRBJ1-2	TRBV28	NA	NA
TGTGCCAGCAGGGGACAGGGAGAAAAACTGTTTTTT	CASRGQGEKLFF	TRBJ1-4	TRBV6-6	NA	TRBD1
TGTGCCAGCTCACAACAAGCGGGAGCTAACACCGGGGAGCTGTTTTTT	CASSQQAGANTGELFF	TRBJ2-2	TRBV18	NA	TRBD2
TGCGCCAGCAGCTTTTCTTCGGAATACGGAGATACGCAGTATTTT	CASSFSSEYGDTQYF	TRBJ2-3	TRBV5-1	NA	NA
TGTGCCAGCCTGACAAGCGGGTCATCCTACGAGCAGTACTTC	CASLTSGSSYEQYF	TRBJ2-7	TRBV6-5	NA	NA
TGTGCCAGCTCAGCAGGGACTAACACCGGGGAGCTGTTTTTT	CASSAGTNTGELFF	TRBJ2-2	TRBV18	NA	NA
TGCGCCAGCAGCCCGACGGGACTCTCCTACGAGCAGTACTTC	CASSPTGLSYEQYF	TRBJ2-7	TRBV5-1	NA	NA
TGTGCCAGCAGTTTAAGGCAGGGGGCGAAAAATTCACCCCTCCACTTT	CASSLRQGAKNSPLHF	TRBJ1-6	TRBV28	once	TRBD1
TGTGCCAGCAGCGTAGTGGCGGGGGGCCACCAAGAGACCCAGTACTTC	CASSVVAGGHQETQYF	TRBJ2-5	TRBV9	NA	TRBD2
TGTGCCAGCAGCCAAGATCGAATCGGGGGACAGAACTTC	CASSQDRIGGQNF	TRBJ2-5	TRBV3-1/TRBV3-2	once	NA
TGTGCCAGCAGCTTAGATCTAGGCGAAAAGGATACGCAGTATTTT	CASSLDLGEKDTQYF	TRBJ2-3	TRBV7-9	NA	NA
TGTGCCAGCTCAACCGGGGAGAACACTGAAGCTTTCTTT	CASSTGENTEAFF	TRBJ1-1	TRBV18	NA	NA
TGTGCCAGCAGCAAGACTAGCGGAGCCTACGTGGAGCAGTACTTC	CASSKTSGAYVEQYF	TRBJ2-7	TRBV28	NA	TRBD2
TGTGCCAGCAGCCCTATTCTGTCCAGGGAGCTGTTTTTT	CASSPILSRELFF	TRBJ2-2	TRBV14	NA	NA
TGTGCCAGCAGCTCAGGGCCAGCGGGATATAGCCCAGATACGCAGTATTTT	CASSSGPAGYSPDTQYF	TRBJ2-3	TRBV5-4	few	TRBD2
TGTGCCATTCAACAGGGGCTTGGATCACCCCTCCACTTT	CAIQQGLGSPLHF	TRBJ1-6	TRBV6-5	NA	TRBD1
TGTGCCAGCTCACCGTCACAGGGGAGGACAACTGAAGCTTTCTTT	CASSPSQGRTTEAFF	TRBJ1-1	TRBV18	NA	TRBD1
TGCGCCAGCAGCCAAACCCCAGGGACGGGGTATGGCTACACCTTC	CASSQTPGTGYGYTF	TRBJ1-2	TRBV4-3	NA	NA
TGTGCCAGTAGTGCCGGACAGGCCGGCCAAGAGACCCAGTACTTC	CASSAGQAGQETQYF	TRBJ2-5	TRBV19	NA	TRBD1